In this sample, the clone carrying this T cell receptor beta chain turned up once. A much larger clone is a single base away; this may be a read error. The source of the sample is a study of blood T cells in healthy people across ages. Germline CDR1 is DFQATT and CDR2 is SNEGSKA (reference sequence). This CDR3 has 16 amino acids. The J segment lost 9 bases and the V segment lost 0 bases, leaving 11 bases of the junction unmatched. Sample-barcoded 5' priming and a J-beta primer mix drove a second PCR of 7 to 11 cycles. A single record per CDR3 protein comes from TCRdb applying MiXCR to the 5' RACE reads. Of some 1.5 million distinct CDR3 sequences in the sample, approximately 28% were seen once.

Sequenced material: blood. The source of this sequence is a woman in her 30s in good health. The rearrangement links TRBV20-1 to TRBJ2-1, with 10 bases lining up with TRBD2. As DNA, the CDR3 is TGCAGTGCTAGAGATGCAGCGGGGGGGCTTGCTGTTGAGCAGTTCTTC. Protein product: CSARDAAGGLAVEQFF.